This T cell receptor beta chain was recovered during a study of T and B cells in COVID-19 patients. Overall study context: COVID-19 patients gave peripheral blood either during active infection or after recovery. Recovered patients mostly had mild to moderate COVID-19 managed as outpatients. At median age roughly 31 years, recovered patients were younger than active-infection patients at approximately 70. Whole-study results and caveats: In COVID-19 patients, T cell receptor beta variable and joining gene use was reportedly strongly skewed.

Each TRB amplification used roughly 240-550 ng of genomic DNA from blood. TRB rearrangements were amplified by multiplex PCR with BIOMED2 TRB-A/B primers. MiXCR, applied by TCRdb to the multiplex PCR reads, yields one record per CDR3 protein. Of more than 20,000 distinct CDR3 sequences in the sample, roughly 33% were seen once. For this clonotype: Its target is not known.

Sequencing was carried out using blood. This sequence originates from a human donor who had recovered from COVID-19.

CDR3 in DNA: TGTGCCTGTGCGGAGGGAGACTCTGGAAACACCATATATTTT. Its translation is CACAEGDSGNTIYF. This rearrangement joins TRBV5-4 to TRBJ1-3; no firm D call. CDR3 size: 14 residues. Trimming took 10 bases from V and 0 from J, leaving 14 bases between them. Germline V gene lookup returns CDR1 SGHNT and CDR2 YYREEE (reference sequence).